A selection of T cell receptor beta chains follows, all from one sample in a study of OX40 agonist ivuxolimab in advanced cancers. Profiling relied on immunoSEQ multiplex PCR, and the TCRdb table lists in-frame clones only, not all of them. The sample yields approximately 52,000 clones, around 84% seen once. Sequenced here: CD4+ or CD8+ T cells sorted from blood, sampled in a trial of the OX40 agonist ivuxolimab. The receptors come from an adult with an advanced solid tumor such as melanoma, head and neck, liver or kidney cancer. Both conserved end residues are part of each CDR3. Fields, in order: J gene, D gene, V gene, clone size, CDR3 protein, CDR3 DNA. A D gene is named only where the DNA matches it firmly. The size field is filled for only some rows; it gives once, few, many or a size class.

j_call: TRBJ1-1; d_call: .; v_call: TRBV29-1; clone_size: .; cdr3_aa: CSVVTGATGAFF; cdr3_nt: TGCAGCGTCGTCACCGGGGCGACTGGAGCTTTCTTT
j_call: TRBJ2-1; d_call: TRBD2; v_call: TRBV4-1; clone_size: .; cdr3_aa: CATRASGLSSYNEQFF; cdr3_nt: TGCGCCACCAGGGCTAGCGGTTTGAGCTCCTACAATGAGCAGTTCTTC
j_call: TRBJ2-1; d_call: .; v_call: TRBV11-2; clone_size: .; cdr3_aa: CASSLRGGGPVVGEQFF; cdr3_nt: TGTGCCAGCAGCCTCCGGGGAGGGGGCCCCGTGGTCGGTGAGCAGTTCTTC
j_call: TRBJ1-2; d_call: TRBD1; v_call: TRBV7-8; clone_size: .; cdr3_aa: CASSLAQGASGYTF; cdr3_nt: TGTGCCAGCAGCTTAGCACAGGGGGCAAGTGGCTACACCTTC
j_call: TRBJ1-2; d_call: .; v_call: TRBV6-5; clone_size: few; cdr3_aa: CASGGIGYGYTF; cdr3_nt: TGTGCCAGTGGGGGGATCGGCTATGGCTACACCTTC
j_call: TRBJ2-3; d_call: .; v_call: TRBV5-1; clone_size: .; cdr3_aa: CASSPKPSTDTQYF; cdr3_nt: TGCGCCAGCAGCCCCAAACCCAGCACAGATACGCAGTATTTT
j_call: TRBJ2-7; d_call: TRBD2; v_call: TRBV5-1; clone_size: .; cdr3_aa: CASKPRSLSGTSGYEQYF; cdr3_nt: TGCGCCAGCAAACCCCGGAGCCTTTCCGGGACTAGCGGCTACGAGCAGTACTTC
j_call: TRBJ1-1; d_call: .; v_call: TRBV20-1; clone_size: .; cdr3_aa: CSAMRNTEAFF; cdr3_nt: TGCAGTGCTATGAGGAACACTGAAGCTTTCTTT
j_call: TRBJ2-3; d_call: .; v_call: TRBV5-1; clone_size: once; cdr3_aa: CASSFGTDTQYF; cdr3_nt: TGCGCCAGCAGCTTCGGCACAGATACGCAGTATTTT
j_call: TRBJ2-1; d_call: .; v_call: TRBV28; clone_size: .; cdr3_aa: CASSSRQPEQFF; cdr3_nt: TGTGCCAGCAGTTCTCGACAGCCAGAACAGTTCTTC
j_call: TRBJ1-1; d_call: TRBD1; v_call: TRBV19; clone_size: .; cdr3_aa: CASRGQGTTEAFF; cdr3_nt: TGTGCCAGTAGGGGACAGGGGACAACTGAAGCTTTCTTT
j_call: TRBJ2-1; d_call: TRBD2; v_call: TRBV30; clone_size: .; cdr3_aa: CAWQRTSWWGEQFF; cdr3_nt: TGTGCCTGGCAACGGACTAGCTGGTGGGGTGAGCAGTTCTTC
j_call: TRBJ2-7; d_call: .; v_call: TRBV6-1; clone_size: .; cdr3_aa: CASTVTTYEQYF; cdr3_nt: TGTGCCAGCACGGTCACGACTTACGAGCAGTACTTC
j_call: TRBJ1-5; d_call: .; v_call: TRBV6-5; clone_size: .; cdr3_aa: CASRPTGSNQPQHF; cdr3_nt: TGTGCCAGCAGGCCCACAGGCAGCAATCAGCCCCAGCATTTT
j_call: TRBJ2-3; d_call: TRBD2; v_call: TRBV4-1; clone_size: once; cdr3_aa: CASSQGNSGTADTQYF; cdr3_nt: TGCGCCAGCAGCCAAGGAAATAGCGGGACTGCAGATACGCAGTATTTT
j_call: TRBJ2-1; d_call: TRBD2; v_call: TRBV11-1; clone_size: .; cdr3_aa: CASSQELADNEQFF; cdr3_nt: TGTGCCAGCAGCCAAGAACTAGCGGACAATGAGCAGTTCTTC
j_call: TRBJ2-5; d_call: .; v_call: TRBV19; clone_size: .; cdr3_aa: CASSGNGGTQYF; cdr3_nt: TGTGCCAGTAGTGGGAACGGAGGGACCCAGTACTTC
j_call: TRBJ1-1; d_call: .; v_call: TRBV28; clone_size: .; cdr3_aa: CASSFPGETEAFF; cdr3_nt: TGTGCCAGCAGTTTCCCGGGGGAAACTGAAGCTTTCTTT